The clone carrying this TCR beta chain was picked up many times. This specimen belongs to a study of T cell repertoires in cytomegalovirus infection. Whole-study context: TCR beta signatures that were public indicated CMV infection and matching HLA type.

TCRdb ran MiXCR on the reads and lists one entry per CDR3 protein. The table has 500,000 to 600,000 distinct CDR3 sequences, approximately 15% seen once. The CDR3 runs to 15 residues. The germline V gene has CDR1 SGHTA and CDR2 FQGNSA. Trimming removed 1 base from V and 0 bases from J, with 9 bases in between. The chain employs TRBV7-2 and TRBJ2-5, with D uncertain. This TCR derives from a human donor in good health (CMV status not recorded). Some clones in this sample may be carry-over from other donors' samples. Sequencing was done on a sample of CD8+ T cells from PBMCs. The CDR3: CASSLGGWDQETQYF. CDR3 nucleotides: TGTGCCAGCAGCTTAGGAGGATGGGACCAAGAGACCCAGTACTTC.